The 32 T cell receptor beta chains presented below share a single source sample, sequenced in a study of blood T cells in healthy people across ages. Using a J-beta primer mix together with a sample-barcoded 5' primer, a second PCR was run for roughly 7 to 12 cycles. TCRdb fed the 5' RACE reads into MiXCR, producing one record per CDR3 protein. The table shows 800,000 to 950,000 distinct CDR3 sequences, with under 50% occurring only once. Specimen: blood. Source of these receptors: a young man in good health.

V usage is TRBV4-1 and J usage is TRBJ2-7, with D possibly being TRBD1 (5 bases). V lost 0 bases to trimming and J lost 5 bases, with 8 bases between them. Germline values: CDR1 MGHRA, CDR2 YSYEKL. The CDR3 runs 13 residues. CDR3 amino acids: CASSQEKGNEQYF. In nucleotides, the CDR3 is TGCGCCAGCAGCCAAGAAAAGGGGAACGAGCAGTACTTC.

V and J are TRBV3-1 and TRBJ2-7; TRBD1 matches 8 bases. The CDR3 spans 12 residues. After removal of 3 bases from V and 5 bases from J, the junction contained 0 bases not matched to a gene. Per the germline V gene, CDR1 is LGHDT and CDR2 is YNNKEL (reference sequence). Here the CDR3 reads CASSQTGDEQYF. In DNA form, the CDR3 reads TGTGCCAGCAGCCAGACAGGGGACGAGCAGTACTTC.

V and J are TRBV3-1 and TRBJ2-7, with D perhaps given as TRBD1 or TRBD2 (5 bases each). CDR3 length: 15 residues. Looked up from germline, CDR1 is LGHDT and CDR2 is YNNKEL (reference sequence). The germline V and J ends were trimmed by 2 bases and 2 bases, with 13 bases remaining between them. CDR3 DNA: TGTGCCAGCAGCCAAAGGGAGAGGGGAGCCTACGAGCAGTACTTC. Residues: CASSQRERGAYEQYF.

The V gene is TRBV9, the J gene TRBJ1-1; 7 nucleotides align to TRBD1. J was trimmed by 8 bases and V by 0 bases; bases with no gene match: 4. Germline lookup yields CDR1 SGDLS and CDR2 YYNGEE. This CDR3 is 13 amino acids long. The CDR3 DNA is TGTGCCAGCAGCGTAGGCAGGGGGGACGAAGCTTTCTTT. Its translation is CASSVGRGDEAFF.

In this sample, this clonotype turned up a few times. The V gene is TRBV12-3 or TRBV12-4, the J gene TRBJ2-7; perhaps TRBD1 as D (7 bases). CDR3 length: 21 amino acids. Trimming pared 2 bases from V and 3 bases from J, leaving 32 bases between. The CDR3 sequence: CASSLSDRLWRGPPRFYEQYF. For the CDR3, the DNA is TGTGCCAGCAGTTTATCAGACCGACTGTGGAGGGGGCCCCCCCGCTTCTACGAGCAGTACTTC.

CDR3 sequence: CASSSGQGGIGYTF. The CDR3 DNA reads TGTGCCAGCAGCTCCGGACAGGGTGGTATTGGCTACACCTTC. The chain has TRBV7-9 and TRBJ1-2; TRBD1 agrees at 8 bases. J was trimmed by 7 bases and V by 4 bases; bases with no gene match: 8. Germline V lookup: CDR1 SEHNR, CDR2 FQNEAQ (reference sequence). The CDR3 covers 14 residues.

V and J are TRBV2 and TRBJ2-1, with D perhaps TRBD1 or TRBD2 (6 bases each). The germline V and J ends were trimmed by 3 bases and 7 bases, with 22 bases remaining between them. The CDR3 spans 17 residues. Germline CDR1 SNHLY, CDR2 FYNNEI. The CDR3 coding sequence is TGTGCCAGCAGTGACCGCGGCGGAGGGGGTCTAGGGAATGAGCAGTTCTTC. Protein product: CASSDRGGGGLGNEQFF.

The chain combines TRBV4-1 with TRBJ2-7; tentative D call: TRBD1 (6 bases). CDR1 is MGHRA and CDR2 is YSYEKL in the germline V gene. The CDR3 sequence is 15 residues long. Trimming took 3 bases from V and 0 from J, leaving 12 bases between them. CDR3: CASSHRQVSSYEQYF. CDR3 DNA: TGCGCCAGCAGCCACCGACAGGTTAGCTCCTACGAGCAGTACTTC.

The V call is TRBV14, the J call TRBJ2-7; D is unresolved. Germline CDR1 reads SGHDN; CDR2 reads FVKESK. There are 15 residues in the CDR3. Trimming took 0 bases from V and 0 from J, leaving 9 bases between them. CDR3 sequence (DNA): TGTGCCAGCAGCCAAGAGGAGATCAGCTCCTACGAGCAGTACTTC. Its protein product is CASSQEEISSYEQYF.

This clonotype turned up a few times. The genes are TRBV25-1 and TRBJ2-7; 9 nucleotides match TRBD1. Germline CDR1 and CDR2: MGHDK and SYGVNS. CDR3 length: 15 amino acids. The V gene end was trimmed by 4 bases and the J gene end by 3 bases; junction bases not matched to a gene: 7. In nucleotides, the CDR3 is TGTGCCAGCAGTGGGGGGACAGGGTACATCTACGAGCAGTACTTC. It codes for CASSGGTGYIYEQYF.

In its sample, this clonotype was seen many times. The chain employs TRBV29-1 and TRBJ2-1; a possible D gene is TRBD2 (5 bases). Germline V gene sequence: CDR1 SQVTM, CDR2 ANQGSEA. Trimming pared 4 bases from V and 7 bases from J, leaving 11 bases between. This CDR3 is 12 amino acids long. The CDR3 region has the DNA TGCAGCGTTGGTCGGGGAGATAATGAGCAGTTCTTC. Its translation is CSVGRGDNEQFF.

A few counts support this clonotype. V gene TRBV7-2 combines with J gene TRBJ2-7; D is possibly TRBD1 (5 bases). V gave up 4 bases and J gave up 6 bases, with 28 bases separating them. The length of the CDR3 is 18 residues. The V gene's germline CDR1 is SGHTA and CDR2 FQGNSA. The DNA of the CDR3 is TGTGCCAGCAGCTACGTCCCACCAACACAGGACGGATGGTCCGAGCAGTACTTC. It yields the protein CASSYVPPTQDGWSEQYF.

In this sample, this clonotype turned up many times. The V and J genes are TRBV7-2 and TRBJ2-3; the D is unclear. V lost 5 bases to trimming and J lost 8 bases, with 11 bases between them. This CDR3 has 12 amino acids. Germline V CDR1 and CDR2: SGHTA, FQGNSA. The CDR3 protein is CASSPEIGTQYF. Written as DNA, the CDR3 is TGTGCCAGCAGCCCGGAGATCGGTACGCAGTATTTT.

As DNA, the CDR3 is TGTGCCAGCAGCGGGTTAGGGGGTTATAATGAAAAACTGTTTTTT. Its translation: CASSGLGGYNEKLFF. The chain combines TRBV25-1 with TRBJ1-4; possible D gene TRBD1, 6 bases. CDR1 is MGHDK and CDR2 is SYGVNS in the germline V gene. This CDR3 region has 15 residues. V was pared by 6 bases and J by 4 bases, with 15 bases between.

The chain uses TRBV12-3 or TRBV12-4 and TRBJ2-3; D may be TRBD1 or TRBD2 (5 bases each). CDR3 size: 16 residues. V was trimmed by 6 bases and J by 2 bases, leaving 18 bases between them. The CDR3 loop reads CASSPYGTPNTDTQYF. Written as DNA, the CDR3 is TGTGCCAGCAGCCCCTACGGGACCCCAAACACAGATACGCAGTATTTT.

This clonotype was seen ten or more times. A junction end diverges from the germline sequence, so it may reflect a read error. The gene calls are TRBV5-1 and TRBJ1-4; maybe TRBD1 (5 bases). The CDR3 is 15 amino acids. Germline-derived CDR1 and CDR2 are SGHRS and YFSETQ. The DNA of the CDR3 is TGTGCCAGCAGTCGGGACGGAGCAACTAATGAAAAACTGTTTTTT. Translation gives CASSRDGATNEKLFF.

This clonotype was recorded a few times. This chain uses TRBV27 with TRBJ2-3; 10 bases fit TRBD2. Losses at the gene ends were 5 bases for V and 2 bases for J; bases not matched to a gene: 10. Germline V lookup: CDR1 MNHEY, CDR2 SMNVEV (reference sequence). CDR3 length: 17 residues. The CDR3 protein is CASSSIAGGPTTDTQYF. In DNA form, the CDR3 reads TGTGCCAGCAGTAGCATAGCGGGGGGTCCCACCACAGATACGCAGTATTTT.

The chain combines TRBV5-1 with TRBJ2-1; D not resolved. This CDR3 has 15 residues. The ends were cut back, 0 bases at V and 3 bases at J, with 10 bases in the middle. The germline V gene has CDR1 SGHRS and CDR2 YFSETQ. The CDR3 is CASSLDVGSYNEQFF. The CDR3 DNA is TGCGCCAGCAGCTTGGACGTCGGCAGCTACAATGAGCAGTTCTTC.

This clonotype was detected a few times. The CDR3 region is CASSLAPSGWENEQFF. In DNA form, the CDR3 reads TGTGCCAGCAGCTTAGCGCCCAGCGGGTGGGAAAATGAGCAGTTCTTC. The chain uses TRBV7-9 and TRBJ2-1; a possible D gene is TRBD2 (6 bases). This CDR3 spans 16 amino acids. CDR1 SEHNR and CDR2 FQNEAQ come from the germline V gene (reference sequence). With 0 bases removed from V and 7 bases from J, the gap between germline ends came to 16 bases.

This chain uses TRBV6-2 or TRBV6-3 with TRBJ2-3; perhaps TRBD1 as D (6 bases). This CDR3 is built from 14 residues. Germline V lookup: CDR1 MNHEY, CDR2 SVGEGT. V lost 6 bases and J lost 5, with 15 bases in between. DNA for the CDR3: TGTGCCAGCAGCCTTAACAGGGTTGGAGATACGCAGTATTTT. Protein: CASSLNRVGDTQYF.

The chain carries TRBV29-1 and TRBJ2-7, with D possibly TRBD1 on 5 matching bases. CDR3 length: 15 residues. Germline V gene data show CDR1 as SQVTM and CDR2 as ANQGSEA. With 3 bases removed from V and 7 bases from J, the gap between germline ends came to 22 bases. The DNA of the CDR3 is TGCAGCGTTGACAAGACAGCGATTATTAATAATGAGCAGTACTTC. This sequence encodes CSVDKTAIINNEQYF.

The rearrangement links TRBV10-2 to TRBJ1-5; D ambiguous. Trimming cost V 10 bases and J 6 bases, with 13 bases left between them. The CDR3 length is 12 residues. Germline CDR1 reads WSHSY; CDR2 reads SAAADI. The CDR3: CATALPAQPQHF. CDR3 DNA: TGCGCCACCGCCCTTCCGGCTCAGCCCCAGCATTTT.

This clonotype came up a few times. The V call is TRBV28, the J call TRBJ2-4, with D possibly TRBD1 on 6 matching bases. CDR1 and CDR2 from the germline V gene are MDHEN and SYDVKM. The V gene lost 7 bases and the J gene lost 13 bases, with 17 bases spanning the gap. CDR3 length: 12 residues. CDR3 DNA sequence: TGTGCCAGCACAAACATTGGGGGCAGGCAGTACTTC. Residues: CASTNIGGRQYF. Complete variable domain (other parts from reference TRBV28 and TRBJ2-4): DVKVTQSSRYLVKRTGEKVFLECVQDMDHENMFWYRQDPGLGLRLIYFSYDVKMKEKGDIPEGYSVSREKKERFSLILESASTNQTSMYLCASTNIGGRQYFGAGTRLSVL.

The V gene is TRBV6-1, the J gene TRBJ2-3; D uncertain. CDR3 length: 12 amino acids. Germline loops: CDR1 MNHNS, CDR2 SASEGT. The germline V and J ends were trimmed by 7 bases and 4 bases, with 9 bases remaining between them. The CDR3 protein is CASISPPDTQYF. CDR3 DNA sequence: TGTGCCAGCATCTCCCCGCCAGATACGCAGTATTTT.

V and J are TRBV28 and TRBJ2-2, with no clear D. Germline V gene data show CDR1 as MDHEN and CDR2 as SYDVKM. V lost 5 bases to trimming and J lost 6 bases, with 7 bases between them. This CDR3 has 12 amino acids. CDR3 bases: TGTGCCAGCAGTCTGAAAGCCGGGGAGCTGTTTTTT. Translation: CASSLKAGELFF. The complete variable domain, with remaining parts taken from reference TRBV28 and TRBJ2-2, reads DVKVTQSSRYLVKRTGEKVFLECVQDMDHENMFWYRQDPGLGLRLIYFSYDVKMKEKGDIPEGYSVSREKKERFSLILESASTNQTSMYLCASSLKAGELFFGEGSRLTVL.

The chain has TRBV4-2 and TRBJ2-5; D uncertain. The CDR3 is 16 amino acids. Germline V gene data show CDR1 as LGHNA and CDR2 as YNFKEQ. Trimming removed 1 base from V and 1 base from J, with 13 bases in between. The CDR3 protein is CASSQGAAALQETQYF. CDR3 in DNA: TGTGCCAGCAGCCAAGGGGCGGCGGCCCTCCAAGAGACCCAGTACTTC.

This clonotype has more than one count but fewer than ten. CDR3 nucleotide sequence: TGCAGCCTGAGGTCCCCCATTGAGCAGTTCTTC. Translating gives CSLRSPIEQFF. This chain connects TRBV29-1 to TRBJ2-1; no reliable D call. Trimming left V 8 bases short and J 9 bases short, with 14 bases between. The length of the CDR3 is 11 residues. Germline CDR1 is SQVTM and CDR2 is ANQGSEA.

For this clonotype: A read error may explain this, as a much larger clone is one base away. The DNA of the CDR3 is TGCGCCGGCAGCCAAGATGGGCAGGGGGCTCGGAATGAGCAGTTCTTC. Translated, it gives CAGSQDGQGARNEQFF. The chain is built from TRBV4-1 and TRBJ2-1; 8 nucleotides agree with TRBD1. The CDR3 has 16 amino acids. CDR1 is MGHRA, CDR2 YSYEKL, per germline.

The rearrangement links TRBV20-1 to TRBJ1-2; a weak D match, TRBD1 (5 bases). The CDR3 is 13 residues long. Trimming shortened V by 5 bases and J by 7 bases, and 17 bases separated the two germline ends. The V gene's germline CDR1 is DFQATT and CDR2 SNEGSKA (reference sequence). The CDR3 DNA sequence: TGCAGTGCTTGGGACGGGGACTCGGGTGGCTACACCTTC. This sequence encodes CSAWDGDSGGYTF.

This chain joins TRBV6-5 and TRBJ2-7; D gene uncertain. V was shortened by 0 bases and J by 3 bases, with 15 bases between the two germline ends. Germline CDR1 reads MNHEY; CDR2 reads SVGAGI. CDR3 size: 16 residues. The DNA of the CDR3 is TGTGCCAGCAGTTACTCGGCTGGGAAGAATTACTACGAGCAGTACTTC. It encodes CASSYSAGKNYYEQYF.

The CDR3 loop reads CASSPGLSNYGYTF. The CDR3 region has the DNA TGTGCCAGCTCACCAGGGCTCAGTAACTATGGCTACACCTTC. This chain connects TRBV18 to TRBJ1-2; D remains ambiguous. V lost 2 bases and J lost 1, with 8 bases in between. Germline V gene data show CDR1 as KGHSH and CDR2 as LQKENI. The CDR3 runs 14 residues.

The chain couples TRBV11-3 to TRBJ2-3; D might be TRBD2 (5 bases). With 4 bases removed from V and 6 bases from J, the gap between germline ends came to 8 bases. This CDR3 has 12 residues. Germline V lookup: CDR1 SGHNT, CDR2 YENEEA. The CDR3 DNA reads TGTGCCAGCAGCTCGTGGGAGGATACGCAGTATTTT. Protein sequence: CASSSWEDTQYF.